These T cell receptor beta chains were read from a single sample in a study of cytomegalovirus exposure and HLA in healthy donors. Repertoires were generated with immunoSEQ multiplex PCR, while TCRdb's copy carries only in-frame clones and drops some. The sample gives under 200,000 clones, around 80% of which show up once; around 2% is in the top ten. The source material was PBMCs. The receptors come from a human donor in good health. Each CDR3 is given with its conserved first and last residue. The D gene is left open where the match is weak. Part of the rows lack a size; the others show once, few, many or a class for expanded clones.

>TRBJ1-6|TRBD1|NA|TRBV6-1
TGTGCCAGCAGTCCTCGGGGACAGGGGGGTTCACCCCTCCACTTT
CASSPRGQGGSPLHF
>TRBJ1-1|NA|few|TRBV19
TGTGCCAGTAGAGACAGGATGAACACTGAAGCTTTCTTT
CASRDRMNTEAFF
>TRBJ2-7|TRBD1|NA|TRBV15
TGTGCCACCAGCAGACTAGGAACCGGGACAGGGAGCTACGAGCAGTACTTC
CATSRLGTGTGSYEQYF
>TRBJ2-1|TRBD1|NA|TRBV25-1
TGTGCCATCGGGACAGCCTACAATGAGCAGTTCTTC
CAIGTAYNEQFF
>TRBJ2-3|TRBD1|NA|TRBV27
TGTGCCAGCGGCGACAGGGAAGATACGCAGTATTTT
CASGDREDTQYF
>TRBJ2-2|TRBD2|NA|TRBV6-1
TGTGCCAGCAGTGATTCAGCGGGGGGGAACACCGGGGAGCTGTTTTTT
CASSDSAGGNTGELFF
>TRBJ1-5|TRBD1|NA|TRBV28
TGTGCCAGCAGGAGAACAGGGGGCAGAGGTCAGCCCCAGCATTTT
CASRRTGGRGQPQHF
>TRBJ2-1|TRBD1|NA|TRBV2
TGTGCCAGCTTTAGAAGAGGACAGGGGGCGTCCAATGAGCAGTTCTTC
CASFRRGQGASNEQFF
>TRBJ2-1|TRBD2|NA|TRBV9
TGTGCCAGCAGCCCCAGAGCTAGCGGGGGCAATGAGCAGTTCTTC
CASSPRASGGNEQFF
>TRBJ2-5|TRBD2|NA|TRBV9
TGTGCCAGCAGCGCGGGCGGGGGGGTTCAAGAGACCCAGTACTTC
CASSAGGGVQETQYF
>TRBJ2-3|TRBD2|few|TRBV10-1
TGCGCCAGCAGTGAGTCGGGGACTAGCATATCAGATACGCAGTATTTT
CASSESGTSISDTQYF
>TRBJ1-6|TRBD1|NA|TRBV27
TGTGCCAGCAGTTCAAGACAGGGTGTATCCTATAATTCACCCCTCCACTTT
CASSSRQGVSYNSPLHF
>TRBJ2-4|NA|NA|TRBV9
TGTGCCAGCAGCGTAGTAGGCAGGGTTTCAGACATTCAGTACTTC
CASSVVGRVSDIQYF
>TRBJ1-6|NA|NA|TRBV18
TGTGCCAGCTCACCATCGGGTTCTGGTTCACCCCTCCACTTT
CASSPSGSGSPLHF
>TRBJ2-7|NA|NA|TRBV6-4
TGTGCCAGCAGGGTGTGTCCGGCAGGCCCACCATTGACCTACGAGCAGTACTTC
CASRVCPAGPPLTYEQYF
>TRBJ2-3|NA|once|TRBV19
TGTGCCAGTAAGGGGCTCCTTACTAGCACAGATACGCAGTATTTT
CASKGLLTSTDTQYF
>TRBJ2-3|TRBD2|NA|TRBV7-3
TGTGCCAGCAGCTTAAAGGGCGCTAGCGGGGGCATAGATACGCAGTATTTT
CASSLKGASGGIDTQYF
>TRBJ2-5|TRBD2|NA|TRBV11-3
TGTGCCAGCAGCTTGGGACTAGCGGTTGGGAGCCAGTACTTC
CASSLGLAVGSQYF
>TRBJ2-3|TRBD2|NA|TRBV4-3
TGCGCCAGCAGCCTCGACGGGGGGGGCACAGATACGCAGTATTTT
CASSLDGGGTDTQYF
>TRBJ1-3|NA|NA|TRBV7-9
TGTGCCAGCAGCTCTACTGCGGCGCGGGGAAACACCATATATTTT
CASSSTAARGNTIYF
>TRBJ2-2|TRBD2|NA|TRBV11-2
TGTGCCAGCAGCGGCCGTACTAGCGGGGTGACCACCGGGGAGCTGTTTTTT
CASSGRTSGVTTGELFF
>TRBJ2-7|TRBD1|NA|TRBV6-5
TGTGCCAGCAGTTACTCGACAGGGAGCGAGCAGTACTTC
CASSYSTGSEQYF
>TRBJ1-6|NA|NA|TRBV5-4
TGTGCCAGCAGCTTCCGGGACAATGGGTCACCCCTCCACTTT
CASSFRDNGSPLHF
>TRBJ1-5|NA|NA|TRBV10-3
TGTGCCATCAGTGAGTACTCGTATCAGCCCCAGCATTTT
CAISEYSYQPQHF
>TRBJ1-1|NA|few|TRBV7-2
TGTGCCAGCAGCTTAGAGGACACCTGGGGCACTGAAGCTTTCTTT
CASSLEDTWGTEAFF
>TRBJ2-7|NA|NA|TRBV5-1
TGCGCCAGCAGCCCGGGGGGGACAGCCGCTTACGAGCAGTACTTC
CASSPGGTAAYEQYF
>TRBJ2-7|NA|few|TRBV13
TGTGCCAGCAGCTTAGGGCAGGGGACCTACGAGCAGTACTTC
CASSLGQGTYEQYF
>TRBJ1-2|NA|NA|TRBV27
TGTGCCAGCAGCCCAACAGGACGGGCCAGCTATGGCTACACCTTC
CASSPTGRASYGYTF
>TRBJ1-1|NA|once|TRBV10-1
TGCGCCAGCAGTGAGCTTCTTTGGGGGCTAAAGGCTTTCTTT
CASSELLWGLKAFF
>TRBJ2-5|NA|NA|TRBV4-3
TGCGCCAGCAGCCAAGGACAGTCCCTCCAAGAGACCCAGTACTTC
CASSQGQSLQETQYF
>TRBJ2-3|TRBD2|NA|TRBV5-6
TGTGCCAGCAGTTCAGATCTAGCGGGGGTCGATACGCAGTATTTT
CASSSDLAGVDTQYF
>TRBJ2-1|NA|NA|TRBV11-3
TGTGCCAGCAGGCCCCCGGACAGTGAGCAGTTCTTC
CASRPPDSEQFF
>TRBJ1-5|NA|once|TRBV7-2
TGTGCCAGCAGCTTAGGGGCAGGCAATCAGCCCCAGCATTTT
CASSLGAGNQPQHF
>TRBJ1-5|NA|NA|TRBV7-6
TGTGCCAGCAGCTTAGAAGGCGGGGGGGGCAATCAGCCCCAGCATTTT
CASSLEGGGGNQPQHF
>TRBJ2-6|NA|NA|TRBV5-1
TGCGCCAGCAAAACAGCCTCTGGGGCCAACGTCCTGACTTTC
CASKTASGANVLTF
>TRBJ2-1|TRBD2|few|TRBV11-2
TGTGCCAGCAGCCCCTCGGGGGGGAGGTACAATGAGCAGTTCTTC
CASSPSGGRYNEQFF
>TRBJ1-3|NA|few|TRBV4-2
TGTGCCAGCAGCTCCGAGGTAGGATCTGGAAACACCATATATTTT
CASSSEVGSGNTIYF
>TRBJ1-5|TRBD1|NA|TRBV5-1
TGCGCCAGCAGCTTGGGGGACAGGGGCAATCAGCCCCAGCATTTT
CASSLGDRGNQPQHF
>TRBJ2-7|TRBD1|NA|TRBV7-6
TGTGCCAGCAGCTTACAGGGGGATTTTCGGGAGCAGTACTTC
CASSLQGDFREQYF